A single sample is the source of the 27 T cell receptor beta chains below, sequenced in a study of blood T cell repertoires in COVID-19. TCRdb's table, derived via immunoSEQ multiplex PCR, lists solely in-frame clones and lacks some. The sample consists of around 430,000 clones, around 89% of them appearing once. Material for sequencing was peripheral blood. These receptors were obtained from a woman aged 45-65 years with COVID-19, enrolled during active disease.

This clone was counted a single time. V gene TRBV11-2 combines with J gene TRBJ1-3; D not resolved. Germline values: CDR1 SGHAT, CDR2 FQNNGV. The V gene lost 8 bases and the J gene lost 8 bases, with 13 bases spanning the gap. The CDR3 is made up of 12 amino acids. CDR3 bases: TGTGCCAGCGCCGGAAGCGCGGACACCATATATTTT. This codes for CASAGSADTIYF.

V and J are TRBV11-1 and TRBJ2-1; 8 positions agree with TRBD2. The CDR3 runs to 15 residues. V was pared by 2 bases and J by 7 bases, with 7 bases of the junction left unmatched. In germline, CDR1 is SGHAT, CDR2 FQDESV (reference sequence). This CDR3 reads CASSLIGTSSNEQFF. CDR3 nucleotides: TGTGCCAGCAGCTTAATCGGGACTAGTTCGAATGAGCAGTTCTTC. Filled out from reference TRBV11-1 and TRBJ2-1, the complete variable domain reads EAEVAQSPRYKITEKSQAVAFWCDPISGHATLYWYRQILGQGPELLVQFQDESVVDDSQLPKDRFSAERLKGVDSTLKIQPAELGDSAMYLCASSLIGTSSNEQFFGPGTRLTVL.

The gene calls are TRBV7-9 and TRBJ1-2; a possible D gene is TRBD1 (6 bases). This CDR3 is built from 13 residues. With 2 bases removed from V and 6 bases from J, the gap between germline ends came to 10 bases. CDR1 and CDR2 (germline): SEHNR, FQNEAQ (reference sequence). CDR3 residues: CASSLSGGNGYTF. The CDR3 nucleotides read TGTGCCAGCAGCTTAAGCGGGGGCAATGGCTACACCTTC.

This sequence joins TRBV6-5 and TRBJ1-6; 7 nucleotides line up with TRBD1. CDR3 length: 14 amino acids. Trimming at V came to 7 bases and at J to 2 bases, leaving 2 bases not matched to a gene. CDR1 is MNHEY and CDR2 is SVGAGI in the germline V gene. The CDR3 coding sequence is TGTGCCAGCACCAGGGGGGCCTATAATTCACCCCTCCACTTT. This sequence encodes CASTRGAYNSPLHF.

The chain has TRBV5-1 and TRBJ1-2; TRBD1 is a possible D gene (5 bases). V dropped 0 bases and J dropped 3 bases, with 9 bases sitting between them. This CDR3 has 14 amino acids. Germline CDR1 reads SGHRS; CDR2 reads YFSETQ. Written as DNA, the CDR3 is TGCGCCAGCAGCTTGGAAGGGGCTGACTATGGCTACACCTTC. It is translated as CASSLEGADYGYTF. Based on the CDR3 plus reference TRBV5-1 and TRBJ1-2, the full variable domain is KAGVTQTPRYLIKTRGQQVTLSCSPISGHRSVSWYQQTPGQGLQFLFEYFSETQRNKGNFPGRFSGRQFSNSRSEMNVSTLELGDSALYLCASSLEGADYGYTFGSGTRLTVV.

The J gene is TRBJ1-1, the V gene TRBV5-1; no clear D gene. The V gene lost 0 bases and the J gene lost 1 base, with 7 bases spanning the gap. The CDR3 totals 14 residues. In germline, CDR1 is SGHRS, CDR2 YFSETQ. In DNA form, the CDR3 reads TGCGCCAGCAGCTTGGGTCTTTGGAACACTGAAGCTTTCTTT. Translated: CASSLGLWNTEAFF.

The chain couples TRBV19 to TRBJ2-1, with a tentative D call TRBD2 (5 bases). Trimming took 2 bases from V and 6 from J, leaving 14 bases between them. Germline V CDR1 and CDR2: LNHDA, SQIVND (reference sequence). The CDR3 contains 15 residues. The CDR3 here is CASSIQRRTFNEQFF. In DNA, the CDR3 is TGTGCCAGTAGTATACAGCGGCGAACATTCAATGAGCAGTTCTTC.

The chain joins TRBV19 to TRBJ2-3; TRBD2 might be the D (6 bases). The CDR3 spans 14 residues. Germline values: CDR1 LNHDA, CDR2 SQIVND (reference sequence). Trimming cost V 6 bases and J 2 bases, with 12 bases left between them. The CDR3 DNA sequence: TGTGCCAGTAGCCGGGACTTCTCCACAGATACGCAGTATTTT. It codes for CASSRDFSTDTQYF.

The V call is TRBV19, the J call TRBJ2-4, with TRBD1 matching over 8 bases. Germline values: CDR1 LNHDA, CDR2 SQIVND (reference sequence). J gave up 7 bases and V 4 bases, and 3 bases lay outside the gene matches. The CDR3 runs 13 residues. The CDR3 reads CASSSRDRNIQYF. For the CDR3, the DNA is TGTGCCAGTAGTAGCCGGGACAGGAACATTCAGTACTTC.

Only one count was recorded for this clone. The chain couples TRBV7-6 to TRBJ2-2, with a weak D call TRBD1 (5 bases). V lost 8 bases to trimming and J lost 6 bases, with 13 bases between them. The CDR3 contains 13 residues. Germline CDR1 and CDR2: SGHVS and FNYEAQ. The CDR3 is CASGTIQAGELFF. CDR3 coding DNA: TGTGCCAGCGGAACAATACAGGCCGGGGAGCTGTTTTTT.

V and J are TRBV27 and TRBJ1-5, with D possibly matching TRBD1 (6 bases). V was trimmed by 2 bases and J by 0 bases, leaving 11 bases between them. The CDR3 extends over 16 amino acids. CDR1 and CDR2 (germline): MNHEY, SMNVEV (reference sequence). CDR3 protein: CASSLTRDNSNQPQHF. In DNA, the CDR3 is TGTGCCAGCAGTTTAACCAGGGACAATAGCAATCAGCCCCAGCATTTT.

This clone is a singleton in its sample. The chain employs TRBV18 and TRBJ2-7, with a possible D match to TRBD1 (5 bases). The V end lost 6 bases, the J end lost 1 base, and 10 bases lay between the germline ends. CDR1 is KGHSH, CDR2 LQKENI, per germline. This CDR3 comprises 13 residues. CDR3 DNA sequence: TGTGCCAGCTCCCAGACAGCTTCCTACGAGCAGTACTTC. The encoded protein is CASSQTASYEQYF.

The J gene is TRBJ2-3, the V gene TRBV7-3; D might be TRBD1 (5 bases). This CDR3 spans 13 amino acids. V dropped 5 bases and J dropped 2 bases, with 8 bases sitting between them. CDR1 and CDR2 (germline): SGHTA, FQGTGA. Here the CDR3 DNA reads TGTGCCAGCAGCACGACAGTCACAGATACGCAGTATTTT. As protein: CASSTTVTDTQYF.

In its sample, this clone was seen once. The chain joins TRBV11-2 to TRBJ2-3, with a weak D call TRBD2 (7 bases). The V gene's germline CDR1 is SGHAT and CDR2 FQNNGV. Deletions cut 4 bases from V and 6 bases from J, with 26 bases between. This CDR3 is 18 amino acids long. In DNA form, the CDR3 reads TGTGCCAGCAGCTCACCCACGGGGAGGGACGGGGGGCACGATACGCAGTATTTT. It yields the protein CASSSPTGRDGGHDTQYF. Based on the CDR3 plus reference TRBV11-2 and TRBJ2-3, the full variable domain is EAGVAQSPRYKIIEKRQSVAFWCNPISGHATLYWYQQILGQGPKLLIQFQNNGVVDDSQLPKDRFSAERLKGVDSTLKIQPAKLEDSAVYLCASSSPTGRDGGHDTQYFGPGTRLTVL.

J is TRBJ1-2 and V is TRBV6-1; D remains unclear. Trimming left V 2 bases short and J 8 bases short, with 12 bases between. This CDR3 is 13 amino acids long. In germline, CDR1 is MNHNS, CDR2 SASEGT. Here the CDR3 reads CASSERAKRGYTF. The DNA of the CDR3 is TGTGCCAGCAGTGAACGTGCGAAACGAGGCTACACCTTC.

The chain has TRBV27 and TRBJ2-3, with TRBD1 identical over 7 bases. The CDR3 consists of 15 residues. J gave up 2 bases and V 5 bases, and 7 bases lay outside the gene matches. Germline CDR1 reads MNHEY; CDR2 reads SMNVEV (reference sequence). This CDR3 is CASSPQRGHTDTQYF. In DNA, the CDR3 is TGTGCCAGCAGTCCCCAGAGGGGGCACACAGATACGCAGTATTTT.

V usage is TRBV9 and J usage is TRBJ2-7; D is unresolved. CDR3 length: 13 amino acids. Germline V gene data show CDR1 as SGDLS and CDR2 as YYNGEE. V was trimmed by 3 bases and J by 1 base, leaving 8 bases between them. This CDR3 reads CASSASGSYEQYF. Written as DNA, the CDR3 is TGTGCCAGCAGCGCCTCCGGGTCCTACGAGCAGTACTTC. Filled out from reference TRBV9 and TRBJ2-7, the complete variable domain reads DSGVTQTPKHLITATGQRVTLRCSPRSGDLSVYWYQQSLDQGLQFLIQYYNGEERAKGNILERFSAQQFPDLHSELNLSSLELGDSALYFCASSASGSYEQYFGPGTRLTVT.

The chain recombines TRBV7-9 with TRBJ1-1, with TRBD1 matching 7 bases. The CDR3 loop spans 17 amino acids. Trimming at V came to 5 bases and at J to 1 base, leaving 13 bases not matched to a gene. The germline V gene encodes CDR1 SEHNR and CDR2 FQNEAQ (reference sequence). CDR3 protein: CASSPWDRDKPNTEAFF. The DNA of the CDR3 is TGTGCCAGCAGCCCCTGGGACAGAGATAAACCGAACACTGAAGCTTTCTTT.

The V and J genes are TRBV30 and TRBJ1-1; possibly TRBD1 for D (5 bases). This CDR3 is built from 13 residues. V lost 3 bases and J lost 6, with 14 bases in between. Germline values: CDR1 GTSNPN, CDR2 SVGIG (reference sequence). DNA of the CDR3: TGTGCCTGGAGGAGGAGGGGAGAAGCTGAAGCTTTCTTT. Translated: CAWRRRGEAEAFF.

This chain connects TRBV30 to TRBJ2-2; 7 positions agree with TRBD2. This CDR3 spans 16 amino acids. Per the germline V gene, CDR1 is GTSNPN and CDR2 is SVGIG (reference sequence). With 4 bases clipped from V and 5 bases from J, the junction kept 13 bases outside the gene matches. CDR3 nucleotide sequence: TGTGCCTGGATTAATTTTCCGGGAGGTTCTACCGGGGAGCTGTTTTTT. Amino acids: CAWINFPGGSTGELFF.

The chain's CDR3 is CASSLERGLEQYF. CDR3 bases: TGCGCCAGCAGCTTAGAGCGGGGCCTCGAGCAGTACTTC. The chain combines TRBV5-1 with TRBJ2-7; 7 bases agree with TRBD2. Per germline, CDR1 SGHRS and CDR2 YFSETQ. The V gene end was trimmed by 2 bases and the J gene end by 6 bases; junction bases not matched to a gene: 5. The CDR3 length is 13 residues.

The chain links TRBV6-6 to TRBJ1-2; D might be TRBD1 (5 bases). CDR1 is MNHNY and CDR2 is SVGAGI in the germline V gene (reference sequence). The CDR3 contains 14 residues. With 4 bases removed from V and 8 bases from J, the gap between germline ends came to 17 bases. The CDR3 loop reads CASSSGRGGDGYTF. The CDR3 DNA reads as TGTGCCAGCAGTTCCGGCCGGGGCGGGGACGGCTACACCTTC.

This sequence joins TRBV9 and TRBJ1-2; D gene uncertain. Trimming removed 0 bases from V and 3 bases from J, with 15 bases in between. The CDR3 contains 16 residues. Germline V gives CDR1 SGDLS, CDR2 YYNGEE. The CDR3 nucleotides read TGTGCCAGCAGCGTAGCTACGAACGGGATGGACTATGGCTACACCTTC. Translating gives CASSVATNGMDYGYTF.

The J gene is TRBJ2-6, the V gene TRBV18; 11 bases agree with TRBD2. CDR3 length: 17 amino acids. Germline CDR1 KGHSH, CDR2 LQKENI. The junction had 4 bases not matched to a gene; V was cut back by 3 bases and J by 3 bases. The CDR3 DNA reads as TGTGCCAGCTCACCGCTAGCGGGGGGAAGTGGGGCCAACGTCCTGACTTTC. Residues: CASSPLAGGSGANVLTF.

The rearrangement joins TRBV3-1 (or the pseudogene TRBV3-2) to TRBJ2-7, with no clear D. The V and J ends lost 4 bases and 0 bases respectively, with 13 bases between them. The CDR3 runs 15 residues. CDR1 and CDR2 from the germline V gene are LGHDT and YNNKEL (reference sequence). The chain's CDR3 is CASSRDEARSYEQYF. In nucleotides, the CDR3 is TGTGCCAGCAGCCGCGACGAGGCCCGCTCCTACGAGCAGTACTTC.

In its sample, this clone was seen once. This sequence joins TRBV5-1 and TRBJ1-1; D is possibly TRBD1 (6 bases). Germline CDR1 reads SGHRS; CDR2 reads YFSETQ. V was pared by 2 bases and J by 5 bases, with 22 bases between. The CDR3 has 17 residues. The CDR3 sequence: CASSLSVSGTKGTEAFF. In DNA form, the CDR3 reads TGCGCCAGCAGCTTATCCGTCTCCGGGACAAAAGGTACTGAAGCTTTCTTT.

DNA of the CDR3: TGTGCCAGCGGGGCAGGGGACTATGGCTACACCTTC. Protein sequence: CASGAGDYGYTF. The chain couples TRBV7-9 to TRBJ1-2; possible D gene TRBD1, 6 bases. With 8 bases removed from V and 3 bases from J, the gap between germline ends came to 10 bases. The CDR3 covers 12 residues. Germline loops: CDR1 SEHNR, CDR2 FQNEAQ (reference sequence). Supplemented by reference TRBV7-9 and TRBJ1-2, the full variable domain reads DTGVSQNPRHKITKRGQNVTFRCDPISEHNRLYWYRQTLGQGPEFLTYFQNEAQLEKSRLLSDRFSAERPKGSFSTLEIQRTEQGDSAMYLCASGAGDYGYTFGSGTRLTVV.